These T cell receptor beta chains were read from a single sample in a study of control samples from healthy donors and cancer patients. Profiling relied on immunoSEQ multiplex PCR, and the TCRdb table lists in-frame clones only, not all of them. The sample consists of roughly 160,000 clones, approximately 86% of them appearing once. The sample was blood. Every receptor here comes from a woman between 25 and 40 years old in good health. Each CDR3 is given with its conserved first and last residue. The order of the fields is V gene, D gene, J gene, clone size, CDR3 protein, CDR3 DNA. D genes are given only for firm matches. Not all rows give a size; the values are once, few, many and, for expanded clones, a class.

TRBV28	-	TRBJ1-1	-	CASTPGYTEAFF	TGTGCCAGCACTCCGGGGTACACTGAAGCTTTCTTT
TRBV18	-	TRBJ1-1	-	CASSTAGTRYEAFF	TGTGCCAGCTCAACGGCCGGGACACGATATGAAGCTTTCTTT
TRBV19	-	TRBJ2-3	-	CASSHNGLQHTQYF	TGTGCCAGTAGTCACAACGGACTGCAGCATACGCAGTATTTT
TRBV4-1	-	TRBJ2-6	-	CASSREYTSGANVLTF	TGCGCCAGCAGCCGAGAGTACACCTCTGGGGCCAACGTCCTGACTTTC
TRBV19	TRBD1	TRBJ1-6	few	CASRTTGVDSPLHF	TGTGCCAGTAGAACCACAGGGGTTGATTCACCCCTCCACTTT
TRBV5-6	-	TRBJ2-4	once	CASSLLIQNIQYF	TGTGCCAGCAGCTTGCTGATACAAAACATTCAGTACTTC
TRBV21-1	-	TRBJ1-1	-	CASSMDTGTGEENTEAFF	TGTGCCAGCAGCATGGATACCGGGACAGGGGAAGAAAACACTGAAGCTTTCTTT
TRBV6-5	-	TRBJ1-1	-	CASPGTHNTEAFF	TGTGCCAGCCCCGGGACACATAACACTGAAGCTTTCTTT
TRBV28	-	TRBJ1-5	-	CASSSRSGGNQPQHF	TGTGCCAGCAGCTCACGATCAGGCGGCAATCAGCCCCAGCATTTT
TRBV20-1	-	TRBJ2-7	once	CSALDTEQYF	TGCAGTGCCTTGGACACTGAGCAGTACTTC
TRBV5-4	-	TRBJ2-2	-	CASDQGEGAGAGELFF	TGTGCCAGCGACCAGGGGGAGGGGGCAGGGGCCGGGGAGCTGTTTTTT
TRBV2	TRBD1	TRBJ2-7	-	CASHRQGATYEQYF	TGTGCCAGCCATAGACAGGGGGCCACCTACGAGCAGTACTTC
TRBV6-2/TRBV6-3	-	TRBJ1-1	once	CASSYGQRNTEAFF	TGTGCCAGCAGTTACGGCCAGCGGAACACTGAAGCTTTCTTT
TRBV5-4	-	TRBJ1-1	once	CASSFGVTEAFF	TGTGCCAGCAGCTTCGGGGTGACTGAAGCTTTCTTT
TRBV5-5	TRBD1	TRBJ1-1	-	CASSPRTGWATEAFF	TGTGCCAGCAGCCCGCGGACAGGGTGGGCCACTGAAGCTTTCTTT
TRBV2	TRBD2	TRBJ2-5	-	CASRRGREETQYF	TGTGCCAGCAGGCGCGGGAGGGAAGAGACCCAGTACTTC
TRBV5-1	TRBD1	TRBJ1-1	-	CASSSGRGPNEPMNTEAFF	TGCGCCAGCAGCTCAGGGAGGGGGCCGAACGAGCCCATGAACACTGAAGCTTTCTTT
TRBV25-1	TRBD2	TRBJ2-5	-	CASAGTSGRETQYF	TGTGCCAGCGCCGGGACTAGCGGGAGAGAGACCCAGTACTTC
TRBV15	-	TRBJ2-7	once	CATSRDSGTSYEQYF	TGTGCCACCAGCAGAGATAGCGGTACTTCCTACGAGCAGTACTTC